This TCR beta chain is from a study of blood T cell repertoires in COVID-19. The wider study: From the United States, Italy and Spain came samples of acute and convalescent COVID-19. T cells, B-cell-depleted T cells, or PBMCs supplied cDNA or gDNA.

Per the study methods: Amplification of reference gene primers was used by the study to estimate nucleated cell counts. TCRdb's table, derived via immunoSEQ multiplex PCR, lists solely in-frame clones and lacks some. Clonal size and the V and J genes are those of that table, whereas D and trimming came from the DNA. The data contain about 190,000 clones, around 84% of them singletons. The CDR3 has 12 amino acids. V was shortened by 7 bases and J by 5 bases, with 11 bases between the two germline ends. In germline, CDR1 is MGHDK, CDR2 SYGVNS. The J gene is TRBJ1-1, the V gene TRBV25-1; maybe TRBD1 (5 bases). The sequence was collected from a human donor in a cohort sampled during active COVID-19. The sequenced sample consisted of peripheral blood. The CDR3: CASKRGETEAFF. The CDR3 DNA reads as TGTGCCAGCAAAAGGGGTGAAACTGAAGCTTTCTTT.